This is a list of T cell receptor beta chains from one sample in a study of identical twins. TCRdb processed the 5' RACE reads anew with MiXCR; each CDR3 protein has one entry. The sample includes 430,000 or so distinct CDR3 sequences, roughly a quarter of them seen just once. This same sample was also part of a study on T cells expressing NK-cell markers.

Material for sequencing was CD4+ T cells sorted from blood. The receptors were gathered from a woman aged 18 to 35 in good health. Each CDR3 is given without its conserved first and last residue. D genes are given only for firm matches. Clone size is not always given. Where it is, it says once, few, many or a class for expanded clones.

CDR3aa	d_gene	abundance	v_gene	len
ASIHGGLSYNEQF	.	.	TRBV7-8	13
ASNTGTANTGELF	.	.	TRBV6-1	13
ASSLFTGERNYGYT	.	few	TRBV5-5	14
ASSQDLGRRNTEAF	.	few	TRBV4-2	14
SAHPGLGQF	.	.	TRBV20-1	9
ASSLLTGDEQF	.	.	TRBV7-2	11
SARGGGVHEQF	TRBD2	.	TRBV20-1	11
ASSGQTGGSYNEQF	TRBD1	many	TRBV5-1	14
ASSLGQGETGELF	TRBD1	many	TRBV3-1	13
ASGTPLGGGLSTDTQY	.	.	TRBV5-1	16
SARDQAGAYNEQF	.	.	TRBV20-1	13
ASRARDEQY	.	few	TRBV6-5	9
ASRAPSLVQSYEQY	.	.	TRBV28	14
ASTGWRGASPDTQY	.	few	TRBV7-8	14
ASSLVNSASTDTQY	.	few	TRBV5-1	14
ASSKLDRFYEQY	.	few	TRBV10-1	12
ASSLQRGPDEQY	TRBD1	.	TRBV7-9	12
ASSLDAAGYT	.	few	TRBV5-1	10
ASSLGPTGQY	.	.	TRBV7-9	10
ASSRSRGGNQPQH	.	few	TRBV6-1	13
ASATVYGYT	.	few	TRBV12-3/TRBV12-4	9
SAPRPGLAGTYNEQF	TRBD2	few	TRBV20-1	15
SASLAGNQPQH	.	few	TRBV20-1	11
ASRGLQLWEQF	.	.	TRBV2	11
SVEGAKTYEQY	.	.	TRBV29-1	11
ASSRGLAGGTQTYEQY	TRBD2	few	TRBV5-1	16
ASSVLGGGSSGANVLT	.	few	TRBV9	16
ASSLVTANYGYT	.	many	TRBV5-1	12